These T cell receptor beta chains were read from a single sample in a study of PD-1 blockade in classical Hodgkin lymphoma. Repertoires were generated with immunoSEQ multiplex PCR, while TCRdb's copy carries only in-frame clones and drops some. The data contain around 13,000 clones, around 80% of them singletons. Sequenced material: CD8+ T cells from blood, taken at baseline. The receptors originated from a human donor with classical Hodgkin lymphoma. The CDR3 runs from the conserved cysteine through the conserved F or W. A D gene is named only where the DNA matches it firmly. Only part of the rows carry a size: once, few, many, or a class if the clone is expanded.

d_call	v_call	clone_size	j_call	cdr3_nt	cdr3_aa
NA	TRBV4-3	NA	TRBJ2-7	TGCGCCAGCAGCCACGCCCTGGGGGGGGGCTCAACAGAGCAGTACTTC	CASSHALGGGSTEQYF
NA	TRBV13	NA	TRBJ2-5	TGTGCCAGCAGCCCTATAGCGCAAGAGACCCAGTACTTC	CASSPIAQETQYF
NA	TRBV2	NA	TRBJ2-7	TGTGCCAGCAGCCCCCAGCGCAACAGAACCCCCTACGAGCAGTACTTC	CASSPQRNRTPYEQYF
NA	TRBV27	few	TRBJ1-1	TGTGCCAGCAGTTTAGACCCAGGGATTAACACTGAAGCTTTCTTT	CASSLDPGINTEAFF
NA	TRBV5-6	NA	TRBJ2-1	TGTGCCAGCAGGCTGTCTCTCACAACTGAGCAGTTCTTC	CASRLSLTTEQFF
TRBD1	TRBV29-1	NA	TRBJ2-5	TGCAGCGGGCGGACAGGTCAAGAGACCCAGTACTTC	CSGRTGQETQYF
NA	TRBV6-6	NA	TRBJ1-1	TGTGCCAGCAGTTTCGCGGGGAAGGGGAGCACTGAAGCTTTCTTT	CASSFAGKGSTEAFF
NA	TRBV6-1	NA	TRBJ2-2	TGTGCCAGCAGTGAATGGGGTTCCGGGGAGCTGTTTTTT	CASSEWGSGELFF
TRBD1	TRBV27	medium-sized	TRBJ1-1	TGTGCCAGCAGTCCTGGGACAGGCACTGAAGCTTTCTTT	CASSPGTGTEAFF
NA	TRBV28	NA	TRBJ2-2	TGTGCCAGCAGATTCGACTTCACCGGGGAGCTGTTTTTT	CASRFDFTGELFF
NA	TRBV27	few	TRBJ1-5	TGTGCCAGCGTCCTTCAGGGGCTCCTTAGCAATCAGCCCCAGCATTTT	CASVLQGLLSNQPQHF
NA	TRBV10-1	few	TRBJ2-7	TGCGCCAGCAGGGATGGGACACTCGGCGAGCAGTACTTC	CASRDGTLGEQYF
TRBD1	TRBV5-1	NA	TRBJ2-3	TGCGCCAGCAGCTCTCGAACAGGGGATCCTACAGATACGCAGTATTTT	CASSSRTGDPTDTQYF